These 8 T cell receptor beta chains originate from one sample sequenced in a study of cytomegalovirus exposure and HLA in healthy donors. Vbeta (60) and Jbeta (13) primers were used in the PCR. Only in-frame clones appear in the TCRdb table, and some are missing; sequencing was by immunoSEQ multiplex PCR. Found here are 70,000 to 95,000 clones, roughly 76% of them singletons; the top ten hold under 2%. Sequenced: PBMCs. Every receptor here comes from a woman aged 25 to 39 in good health and CMV-seronegative.

The J gene is TRBJ2-1, the V gene TRBV18; D is perhaps TRBD1 (6 bases). V gave up 0 bases and J gave up 8 bases, with 14 bases separating them. This CDR3 has 15 amino acids. Germline V gene data show CDR1 as KGHSH and CDR2 as LQKENI. This CDR3 reads CASSPPSASGDEQFF. CDR3 nucleotides: TGTGCCAGCTCACCACCCTCGGCGTCAGGGGATGAGCAGTTCTTC.

The CDR3 is CASSPGGRVSQPQHF. The CDR3 DNA sequence: TGTGCCAGCAGCCCGGGGGGTAGGGTATCTCAGCCCCAGCATTTT. The chain combines TRBV7-2 with TRBJ1-5; weak D call: TRBD1 (5 bases). The CDR3 has 15 residues. The germline gives CDR1 SGHTA, CDR2 FQGNSA. Trimming shortened V by 5 bases and J by 6 bases, and 17 bases separated the two germline ends. The full variable domain, completed using reference TRBV7-2 and TRBJ1-5, is GAGVSQSPSNKVTEKGKDVELRCDPISGHTALYWYRQSLGQGLEFLIYFQGNSAPDKSGLPSDRFSAERTGGSVSTLTIQRTQQEDSAVYLCASSPGGRVSQPQHFGDGTRLSIL.

The chain recombines TRBV28 with TRBJ2-7; possible D gene TRBD1, 6 bases. The V and J ends lost 1 base and 0 bases respectively, with 13 bases between them. Germline CDR1 is MDHEN and CDR2 is SYDVKM. This CDR3 contains 16 residues. The CDR3 here is CASSLSGTFSSYEQYF. The CDR3 DNA sequence: TGTGCCAGCAGTTTATCCGGGACATTTAGCTCCTACGAGCAGTACTTC.

This clone was counted a single time. The genes are TRBV19 and TRBJ1-5, with TRBD1 as a possible D gene (5 bases). The V gene's germline CDR1 is LNHDA and CDR2 SQIVND (reference sequence). Between the trimmed V and J ends, which lost 3 bases and 1 base, there was a span of 10 bases. CDR3 length: 15 residues. CDR3 nucleotide sequence: TGTGCCAGTAGTATTTGGGCAGGGAGCAATCAGCCCCAGCATTTT. Its protein is CASSIWAGSNQPQHF.

CDR3 nucleotides: TGCGCCAGCAGCCAAGTCTTGACAGGGCCCACTGAAGCTTTCTTT. This translates into CASSQVLTGPTEAFF. The chain combines TRBV4-1 with TRBJ1-1; 7 bases fit TRBD1. The germline V gene has CDR1 MGHRA and CDR2 YSYEKL. This CDR3 region has 15 residues. Germline trimming cut 1 base from V and 4 bases from J; bases unmatched to any gene: 6.

This clone was counted a few times. This chain joins TRBV9 and TRBJ1-3, with TRBD1 matching 7 bases. Germline lookup yields CDR1 SGDLS and CDR2 YYNGEE. Unmatched junction bases numbered 2, after V lost 4 bases and J lost 4 bases. The CDR3 is 13 amino acids. CDR3 nucleotides: TGTGCCAGCAGCTTGACAGGGGGAAACACCATATATTTT. Protein: CASSLTGGNTIYF.

This clone was seen once. The chain joins TRBV2 to TRBJ2-2; D is unclear. CDR3 size: 13 residues. Trimming shortened V by 6 bases and J by 6 bases, and 11 bases separated the two germline ends. Germline values: CDR1 SNHLY, CDR2 FYNNEI. The CDR3: CASSLIRAGELFF. For the CDR3, the DNA is TGTGCCAGCAGCTTGATACGGGCCGGGGAGCTGTTTTTT.

The chain employs TRBV18 and TRBJ2-7; 11 positions agree with TRBD2. This CDR3 comprises 15 residues. Germline CDR1 reads KGHSH; CDR2 reads LQKENI. V shed 2 bases and J 6 bases; nucleotides not matched to a gene: 6. The CDR3 bases are TGTGCCAGCTCACCAGGGACTAGCGGAACGGGCGAGCAGTACTTC. The encoded protein is CASSPGTSGTGEQYF.